These 21 T cell receptor beta chains share one sample of origin, sequenced in a study of shared clonotypes between healthy human individuals (dated by TCRdb to about 2020). Library generation was performed with the immunoSEQ multiplex PCR assay. TCRdb limited this immuneACCESS table to in-frame rearrangements with V and J called. A share of clones is missing; checked studies link under half to unresolved V genes, and the rest is unexplained. This sample lists under 2.5 million clones; about nine tenths were detected once. The ten most abundant clones make up 0.37% of the sample. Sequences were obtained from naive CD4+ T cells from PBMCs. According to the study, the label for this sample's cell subset or site signals: CD45RA+ positively selected. Every receptor here comes from a young man in good health. Some clones in this sample may be carry-over from other donors' samples.

This chain links TRBV7-3 with TRBJ2-3; D not certain. Per germline, CDR1 SGHTA and CDR2 FQGTGA. V lost 1 base and J lost 6, with 14 bases in between. This CDR3 contains 15 residues. The CDR3 region has the DNA TGTGCCAGCAGCTTAAGGAACCGAGGTTCCGATACGCAGTATTTT. It encodes CASSLRNRGSDTQYF.

This clone occurred once. This rearrangement joins TRBV20-1 to TRBJ1-2, with 7 bases fitting TRBD1. This CDR3 has 11 amino acids. Per germline, CDR1 DFQATT and CDR2 SNEGSKA (reference sequence). The CDR3 region has the DNA TGCAGAGGACAGGCAGCCTATGGCTACACCTTC. Protein sequence: CRGQAAYGYTF.

This sequence joins TRBV28 and TRBJ1-5; D is possibly TRBD1 (6 bases). Germline V CDR1 and CDR2: MDHEN, SYDVKM. The length of the CDR3 is 14 residues. Between the trimmed V and J ends, which lost 5 bases and 15 bases, there was a span of 23 bases. CDR3 residues: CASSPDPGGTDGHF. CDR3 DNA sequence: TGTGCCAGCAGTCCCGACCCGGGGGGCACAGATGGGCATTTT.

A note on this clone: This sample includes further DNA sequences coding for the same CDR3. V and J are TRBV5-1 and TRBJ2-1; 10 bases match TRBD2. Germline trimming cut 1 base from V and 6 bases from J; bases unmatched to any gene: 1. Germline CDR1 and CDR2: SGHRS and YFSETQ. The CDR3 length is 14 residues. The CDR3 is CASSLLAGVNEQFF. CDR3 coding DNA: TGCGCCAGCAGCTTGCTAGCGGGAGTCAATGAGCAGTTCTTC.

The chain combines TRBV14 with TRBJ2-3, with D maybe TRBD1 (6 bases). Trimming removed 1 base from V and 4 bases from J, with 15 bases in between. From germline, CDR1 is SGHDN and CDR2 FVKESK. The CDR3 runs to 16 residues. CDR3 sequence reads: CASSQGLGHLADTQYF. The CDR3, as DNA: TGTGCCAGCAGCCAAGGTTTGGGACACCTCGCAGATACGCAGTATTTT. The entire variable domain, with the rest obtained from reference TRBV14 and TRBJ2-3, is as follows: EAGVTQFPSHSVIEKGQTVTLRCDPISGHDNLYWYRRVMGKEIKFLLHFVKESKQDESGMPNNRFLAERTGGTYSTLKVQPAELEDSGVYFCASSQGLGHLADTQYFGPGTRLTVL.

The V call is TRBV5-1, the J call TRBJ1-2; D unclear. CDR3 length: 13 residues. Trimming removed 0 bases from V and 4 bases from J, with 7 bases in between. Germline V gene lookup returns CDR1 SGHRS and CDR2 YFSETQ. CDR3 sequence (DNA): TGCGCCAGCAGCTTGGACAGCGTCTATGGCTACACCTTC. Protein: CASSLDSVYGYTF. The complete variable domain, with remaining parts taken from reference TRBV5-1 and TRBJ1-2, reads KAGVTQTPRYLIKTRGQQVTLSCSPISGHRSVSWYQQTPGQGLQFLFEYFSETQRNKGNFPGRFSGRQFSNSRSEMNVSTLELGDSALYLCASSLDSVYGYTFGSGTRLTVV.

The chain uses TRBV5-6 and TRBJ1-4, with a possible D match to TRBD1 (5 bases). The CDR3 totals 16 residues. Germline loops: CDR1 SGHDT, CDR2 YYEEEE. Between the trimmed V and J ends, which lost 3 bases and 4 bases, there was a span of 16 bases. The CDR3 DNA follows: TGTGCCAGCAGCTCATGGCAGGGCCGCTATAATGAAAAACTGTTTTTT. It encodes CASSSWQGRYNEKLFF.

The chain links TRBV28 to TRBJ2-3; 12 bases map to TRBD2. From germline, CDR1 is MDHEN and CDR2 SYDVKM. The V and J ends lost 8 bases and 4 bases, in that order; junction bases with no gene match: 1. This CDR3 is 13 amino acids long. Written as DNA, the CDR3 is TGTGCCAGCGGACTAGCGGGGCCAGATACGCAGTATTTT. This translates into CASGLAGPDTQYF.

On this clone itself: The sample holds other DNA sequences that translate to the same CDR3. The V and J genes are TRBV5-1 and TRBJ2-5; D is unresolved. Trimming took 0 bases from V and 7 from J, leaving 13 bases between them. The germline gives CDR1 SGHRS, CDR2 YFSETQ. The CDR3 is made up of 14 amino acids. The CDR3 is CASSLGPTEGTQYF. The DNA of the CDR3 is TGCGCCAGCAGCTTGGGACCGACCGAAGGGACCCAGTACTTC. Based on the CDR3 plus reference TRBV5-1 and TRBJ2-5, the full variable domain is KAGVTQTPRYLIKTRGQQVTLSCSPISGHRSVSWYQQTPGQGLQFLFEYFSETQRNKGNFPGRFSGRQFSNSRSEMNVSTLELGDSALYLCASSLGPTEGTQYFGPGTRLLVL.

V usage is TRBV7-2 and J usage is TRBJ2-7; a weak D match, TRBD1 (6 bases). Trimming cost V 4 bases and J 3 bases, with 13 bases left between them. The germline gives CDR1 SGHTA, CDR2 FQGNSA. This CDR3 comprises 14 residues. In nucleotides, the CDR3 is TGTGCCAGCAGCTACCAGGGGATCCGCTACGAGCAGTACTTC. It encodes CASSYQGIRYEQYF.

The chain joins TRBV5-1 to TRBJ2-7, with 9 bases fitting TRBD2. CDR1 SGHRS and CDR2 YFSETQ come from the germline V gene. CDR3 length: 18 amino acids. V trimming: 0 bases; J trimming: 2 bases; junction bases outside the gene matches: 12. The CDR3 nucleotides are TGCGCCAGCAGCTTGGCCGGGGTAGCGGGGGAAAGGGCCTACGAGCAGTACTTC. Protein sequence: CASSLAGVAGERAYEQYF.

The genes are TRBV7-9 and TRBJ2-7; tentatively, D is TRBD1 (6 bases). This CDR3 is built from 14 residues. Trimming stripped 0 bases from V and 3 bases from J, with 9 bases between. Germline CDR1 is SEHNR and CDR2 is FQNEAQ (reference sequence). The DNA for the CDR3 is TGTGCCAGCAGCTTAGCGTCGACAGGCTACGAGCAGTACTTC. Its protein product is CASSLASTGYEQYF.

The rearrangement uses TRBV2 and TRBJ1-1; TRBD1 is a possible D gene (5 bases). Germline values: CDR1 SNHLY, CDR2 FYNNEI. The ends were cut back, 5 bases at V and 1 base at J, with 11 bases in the middle. This CDR3 has 14 residues. Here the CDR3 reads CASSTGTANTEAFF. In nucleotides, the CDR3 is TGTGCCAGCAGTACCGGGACGGCGAACACTGAAGCTTTCTTT.

The chain carries TRBV5-1 and TRBJ2-5, with 15 nucleotides matching TRBD2. This CDR3 is 16 amino acids long. J lost 3 bases, V lost 4 bases, and 4 bases had no gene match. Germline lookup yields CDR1 SGHRS and CDR2 YFSETQ. CDR3 nucleotide sequence: TGCGCCAGCAGCCCCGGGACTAGCGGGGGGAAAGAGACCCAGTACTTC. As protein: CASSPGTSGGKETQYF.

The chain links TRBV11-1 to TRBJ2-1; D possibly matches TRBD1 or TRBD2 (6 bases each). The CDR3 sequence is 15 residues long. The V end was cut by 5 bases, the J end by 0 bases, with 11 bases between. Germline V gene sequence: CDR1 SGHAT, CDR2 FQDESV (reference sequence). The CDR3: CASSLEGGSYNEQFF. CDR3 DNA: TGTGCCAGCAGCCTGGAGGGGGGCTCCTACAATGAGCAGTTCTTC.

The V and J genes are TRBV11-2 and TRBJ2-1, with D uncertain. This CDR3 has 14 amino acids. CDR1 and CDR2 from the germline V gene are SGHAT and FQNNGV. The V end was cut by 2 bases, the J end by 5 bases, with 10 bases between. CDR3 DNA sequence: TGTGCCAGCAGCTTATTAGGTAGGAACAATGAGCAGTTCTTC. Amino acids: CASSLLGRNNEQFF.

V gene TRBV7-6 combines with J gene TRBJ2-3; D is possibly TRBD2 (5 bases). Germline CDR1 reads SGHVS; CDR2 reads FNYEAQ. This CDR3 has 13 amino acids. V gave up 5 bases and J gave up 2 bases, with 8 bases separating them. DNA of the CDR3: TGTGCCAGCAGCCAGACTACCACAGATACGCAGTATTTT. It is translated as CASSQTTTDTQYF.

Only one count was recorded for this clone. V and J are TRBV20-1 and TRBJ1-2, with D possibly TRBD1 on 5 matching bases. Trimming cost V 5 bases and J 8 bases, with 12 bases left between them. Germline assignment: CDR1 DFQATT and CDR2 SNEGSKA (reference sequence). The CDR3 runs 11 residues. The DNA for the CDR3 is TGCAGTGCTTGGGGCCCCCAAGGCTACACCTTC. It yields the protein CSAWGPQGYTF.

The CDR3 DNA reads TGTGCCAGCAGTTACTCCGGGAGTAATTCACCCCTCCACTTT. Translated: CASSYSGSNSPLHF. V usage is TRBV6-6 and J usage is TRBJ1-6; D gene ambiguous. Germline V lookup: CDR1 MNHNY, CDR2 SVGAGI (reference sequence). The CDR3 has 14 residues. The V end was cut by 0 bases, the J end by 6 bases, with 6 bases between.

The rearrangement uses TRBV6-1 and TRBJ1-5; D is unclear. This CDR3 is built from 14 residues. CDR1 is MNHNS and CDR2 is SASEGT in the germline V gene. V was shortened by 6 bases and J by 1 base, with 10 bases between the two germline ends. The CDR3 coding sequence is TGTGCCAGCAGCCTACGCGTGAGCAATCAGCCCCAGCATTTT. The encoded protein is CASSLRVSNQPQHF.

The chain recombines TRBV7-3 with TRBJ1-1; the D is unclear. Germline CDR1 SGHTA, CDR2 FQGTGA. The germline V and J ends were trimmed by 0 bases and 6 bases, with 17 bases remaining between them. The CDR3 totals 16 residues. CDR3 region: CASSLTWTGGGAEAFF. DNA for the CDR3: TGTGCCAGCAGCTTAACCTGGACCGGCGGAGGCGCTGAAGCTTTCTTT.